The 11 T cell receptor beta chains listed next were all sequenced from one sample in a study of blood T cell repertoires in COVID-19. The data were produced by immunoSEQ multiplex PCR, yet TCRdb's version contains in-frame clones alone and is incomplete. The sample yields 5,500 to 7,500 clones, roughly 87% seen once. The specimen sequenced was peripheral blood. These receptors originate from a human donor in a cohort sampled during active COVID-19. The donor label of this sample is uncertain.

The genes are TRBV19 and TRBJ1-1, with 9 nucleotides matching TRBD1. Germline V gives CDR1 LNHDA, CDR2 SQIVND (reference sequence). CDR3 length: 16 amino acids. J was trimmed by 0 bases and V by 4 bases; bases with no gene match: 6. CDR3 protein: CASSTTGGGLNTEAFF. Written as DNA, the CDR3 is TGTGCCAGTAGTACAACAGGGGGCGGACTGAACACTGAAGCTTTCTTT.

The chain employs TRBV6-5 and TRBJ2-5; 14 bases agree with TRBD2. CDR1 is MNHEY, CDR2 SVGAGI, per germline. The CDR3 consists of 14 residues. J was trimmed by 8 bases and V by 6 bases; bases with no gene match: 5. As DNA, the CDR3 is TGTGCCAGCAGGGAGACTAGCGGGGGGGACACCCAGTACTTC. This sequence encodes CASRETSGGDTQYF.

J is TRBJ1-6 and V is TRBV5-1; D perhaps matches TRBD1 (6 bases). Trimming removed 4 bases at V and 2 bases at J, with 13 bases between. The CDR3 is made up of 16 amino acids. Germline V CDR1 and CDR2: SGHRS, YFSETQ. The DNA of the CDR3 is TGCGCCAGCAGCCCGACCGGACAGACCTATAATTCACCCCTCCACTTT. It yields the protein CASSPTGQTYNSPLHF.

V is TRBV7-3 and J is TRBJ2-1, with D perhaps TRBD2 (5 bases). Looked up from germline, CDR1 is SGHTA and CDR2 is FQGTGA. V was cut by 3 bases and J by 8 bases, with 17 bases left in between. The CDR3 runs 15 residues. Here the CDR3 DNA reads TGTGCCAGCAGCTTGCGAGGGAGTTATAGCTATGAGCAGTTCTTC. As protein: CASSLRGSYSYEQFF.

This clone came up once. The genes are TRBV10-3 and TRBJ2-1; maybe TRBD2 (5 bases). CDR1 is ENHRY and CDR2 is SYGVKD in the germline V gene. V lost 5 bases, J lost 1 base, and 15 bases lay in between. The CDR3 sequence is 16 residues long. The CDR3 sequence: CAISSLRRESYNEQFF. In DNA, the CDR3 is TGTGCCATCAGTTCTTTGCGACGGGAATCCTACAATGAGCAGTTCTTC.

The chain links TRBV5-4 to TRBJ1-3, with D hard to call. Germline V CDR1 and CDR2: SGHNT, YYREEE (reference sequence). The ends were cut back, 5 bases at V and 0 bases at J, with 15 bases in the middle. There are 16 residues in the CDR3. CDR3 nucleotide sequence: TGTGCCAGCAGTCTCTCCACTCCATTCTCTGGAAACACCATATATTTT. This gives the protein CASSLSTPFSGNTIYF.

This chain's CDR3 is CASSEVQNIQYF. The CDR3, as DNA: TGCGCCAGCAGTGAGGTACAGAATATTCAGTACTTC. The chain carries TRBV10-2 and TRBJ2-4; D uncertain. V lost 2 bases and J 10 bases, leaving 9 bases between the germline ends. The CDR3 extends over 12 amino acids. The germline V gene has CDR1 WSHSY and CDR2 SAAADI.

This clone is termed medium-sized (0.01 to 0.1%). CDR3: CASSLYLSSGGAGVDTQYF. CDR3 coding DNA: TGTGCCAGCAGCTTATATCTGTCTAGCGGGGGGGCCGGGGTAGATACGCAGTATTTT. The rearrangement links TRBV13 to TRBJ2-3; 12 positions agree with TRBD2. Per the germline V gene, CDR1 is PRHDT and CDR2 is FYEKMQ (reference sequence). J gave up 5 bases and V 2 bases, and 14 bases lay outside the gene matches. The CDR3 extends over 19 amino acids.

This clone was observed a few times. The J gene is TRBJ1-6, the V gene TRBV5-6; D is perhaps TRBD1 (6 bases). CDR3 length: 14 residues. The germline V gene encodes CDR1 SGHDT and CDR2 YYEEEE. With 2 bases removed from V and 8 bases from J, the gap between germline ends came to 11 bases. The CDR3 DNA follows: TGTGCCAGCAGCTTCCGGGACACGTATTCACCCCTCCACTTT. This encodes CASSFRDTYSPLHF. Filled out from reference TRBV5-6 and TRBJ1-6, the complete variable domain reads DAGVTQSPTHLIKTRGQQVTLRCSPKSGHDTVSWYQQALGQGPQFIFQYYEEEERQRGNFPDRFSGHQFPNYSSELNVNALLLGDSALYLCASSFRDTYSPLHFGNGTRLTVT.

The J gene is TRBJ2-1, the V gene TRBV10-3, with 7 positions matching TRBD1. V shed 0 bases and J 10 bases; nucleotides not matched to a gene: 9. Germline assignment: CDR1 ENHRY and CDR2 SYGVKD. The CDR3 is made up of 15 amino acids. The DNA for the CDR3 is TGTGCCATCAGTGAGTCAAGGGGGCGCCTCGGGGAGCAGTTCTTC. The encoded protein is CAISESRGRLGEQFF.

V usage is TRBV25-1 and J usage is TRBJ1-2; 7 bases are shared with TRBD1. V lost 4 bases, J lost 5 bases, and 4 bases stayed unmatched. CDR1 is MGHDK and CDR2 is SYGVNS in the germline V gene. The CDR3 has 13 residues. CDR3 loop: CASSAGTAYGYTF. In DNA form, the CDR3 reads TGTGCCAGCAGTGCGGGGACAGCTTATGGCTACACCTTC.